These 31 T cell receptor beta chains originate from one sample sequenced in a study of control samples from healthy donors and cancer patients. Profiled with immunoSEQ multiplex PCR; TCRdb holds only in-frame clones, not every one. Of around 68,000 clones listed, about 83% are singletons. The source material was blood. All receptors derive from a man aged 55 to 70 in good health.

This sequence joins TRBV19 and TRBJ1-3; D gene unclear. CDR3 length equals 16 residues. Looked up from germline, CDR1 is LNHDA and CDR2 is SQIVND (reference sequence). V lost 4 bases, J lost 0 bases, and 13 bases lay in between. In DNA form, the CDR3 reads TGTGCCAGTAGTAAGAGCGGTGGGTACTCTGGAAACACCATATATTTT. Its translation is CASSKSGGYSGNTIYF.

The chain uses TRBV5-4 and TRBJ2-1, with 13 bases lining up with TRBD2. Losses at the gene ends were 3 bases for V and 5 bases for J; bases not matched to a gene: 2. The CDR3 contains 15 residues. Germline V gene data show CDR1 as SGHNT and CDR2 as YYREEE (reference sequence). CDR3 in DNA: TGTGCCAGCAGCTCTGGACTAGCGGGAGACAATGAGCAGTTCTTC. Translation: CASSSGLAGDNEQFF.

This clone was detected only a few times. The chain combines TRBV18 with TRBJ2-1; D remains unclear. The V and J ends lost 3 bases and 9 bases respectively, with 6 bases between them. The germline V gene has CDR1 KGHSH and CDR2 LQKENI. CDR3 length: 11 residues. CDR3 sequence (DNA): TGTGCCAGCTCACCCGAGCGTGAGCAGTTCTTC. Protein product: CASSPEREQFF.

The V and J genes are TRBV6-6 and TRBJ1-4; no reliable D call. Between the trimmed V and J ends, which lost 2 bases and 5 bases, there was a span of 3 bases. The germline V gene has CDR1 MNHNY and CDR2 SVGAGI (reference sequence). CDR3 length: 12 residues. CDR3 coding DNA: TGTGCCAGCAGTTACGAGAATGAAAAACTGTTTTTT. Amino acid sequence: CASSYENEKLFF.

The J gene is TRBJ1-1, the V gene TRBV9; no reliable D call. The CDR3 consists of 13 residues. CDR1 and CDR2 (germline): SGDLS, YYNGEE. The V gene lost 3 bases and the J gene lost 0 bases, with 6 bases spanning the gap. The CDR3 DNA sequence: TGTGCCAGCAGCGCACAGCTGAACACTGAAGCTTTCTTT. It specifies CASSAQLNTEAFF.

The J gene is TRBJ1-5, the V gene TRBV30; the D is unclear. Germline V gene data show CDR1 as GTSNPN and CDR2 as SVGIG (reference sequence). This CDR3 is 12 amino acids long. The V gene lost 0 bases and the J gene lost 6 bases, with 6 bases spanning the gap. The CDR3 coding sequence is TGTGCCTGGAGTGTACGGGGTCAGCCCCAGCATTTT. Its protein is CAWSVRGQPQHF.

V is TRBV10-3 and J is TRBJ2-1, with 10 bases aligning to TRBD1. The junction had 4 bases not matched to a gene; V was cut back by 0 bases and J by 2 bases. CDR1 and CDR2 (germline): ENHRY, SYGVKD. This CDR3 contains 17 residues. CDR3 protein: CAISESIGTGAYNEQFF. CDR3 bases: TGTGCCATCAGTGAGTCGATCGGGACAGGGGCCTACAATGAGCAGTTCTTC.

The V gene is TRBV7-2, the J gene TRBJ2-2, with TRBD2 matching over 7 bases. Looked up from germline, CDR1 is SGHTA and CDR2 is FQGNSA. The CDR3 runs 16 residues. J was trimmed by 3 bases and V by 1 base; bases with no gene match: 5. The CDR3 DNA follows: TGTGCCAGCAGCTTAGTTGGTAGCGGGCACACCGGGGAGCTGTTTTTT. Its translation: CASSLVGSGHTGELFF.

The table lists this clone with a few counts. The gene calls are TRBV10-2 and TRBJ2-1; 11 bases are a match to TRBD2. The CDR3 is 20 residues long. Trimming at V came to 2 bases and at J to 0 bases, leaving 12 bases not matched to a gene. Germline lookup yields CDR1 WSHSY and CDR2 SAAADI. CDR3 DNA sequence: TGCGCCAGCAGTGAGAACCTACTAGCGGGAGACCGCTCCTCCTACAATGAGCAGTTCTTC. Its translation: CASSENLLAGDRSSYNEQFF.

The J gene is TRBJ2-1, the V gene TRBV24-1; 8 nucleotides align to TRBD2. The V gene's germline CDR1 is KGHDR and CDR2 SFDVKD. The CDR3 runs to 17 residues. J lost 5 bases, V lost 0 bases, and 8 bases had no gene match. CDR3 coding DNA: TGTGCCACCAGTGATTTGGTCCCCGGGACTAGGGACAATGAGCAGTTCTTC. This codes for CATSDLVPGTRDNEQFF.

The gene calls are TRBV9 and TRBJ1-2, with 7 bases lining up with TRBD1. J was trimmed by 8 bases and V by 0 bases; bases with no gene match: 7. The CDR3 contains 14 residues. Germline assignment: CDR1 SGDLS and CDR2 YYNGEE. As DNA, the CDR3 is TGTGCCAGCAGCGTAGCGAGGGGAGGGGGCGGCTACACCTTC. It encodes CASSVARGGGGYTF.

The chain combines TRBV4-1 with TRBJ2-7; perhaps TRBD2 as D (6 bases). Per germline, CDR1 MGHRA and CDR2 YSYEKL. V was pared by 6 bases and J by 7 bases, with 16 bases between. The CDR3 has 13 residues. CDR3 DNA sequence: TGCGCCAGCAGTGAAGTCCCCGCGGGGGAGCAGTACTTC. It translates to CASSEVPAGEQYF.

V is TRBV18 and J is TRBJ2-1, with D maybe TRBD2 (6 bases). V was cut by 0 bases and J by 2 bases, with 17 bases left in between. CDR3 length: 18 amino acids. The germline gives CDR1 KGHSH, CDR2 LQKENI. The CDR3 here is CASSPPMAGGITYNEQFF. CDR3 in DNA: TGTGCCAGCTCACCACCCATGGCTGGCGGGATCACCTACAATGAGCAGTTCTTC.

CDR3: CASSLTTFHTEAFF. In DNA, the CDR3 is TGTGCCAGCAGCTTGACAACGTTTCACACTGAAGCTTTCTTT. The rearrangement uses TRBV7-8 and TRBJ1-1; D is uncertain. The V and J ends lost 3 bases and 3 bases respectively, with 11 bases between them. Looked up from germline, CDR1 is SGHVS and CDR2 is FQNEAQ. This CDR3 contains 14 residues.

The rearrangement uses TRBV2 and TRBJ1-6; the D gene is possibly TRBD1 (5 bases). V was clipped by 6 bases and J by 5 bases, with 14 bases between them. This CDR3 has 15 amino acids. Germline V gives CDR1 SNHLY, CDR2 FYNNEI. The CDR3 sequence: CASRPTGADNSPLHF. CDR3 coding DNA: TGTGCCAGCAGGCCCACAGGAGCTGATAATTCACCCCTCCACTTT.

For this clone: This CDR3 is also generated by other DNA sequences in the sample. CDR3 bases: TGTGCCAGCAGCTTAACCCGGGGCGACACCGGGGAGCTGTTTTTT. Protein product: CASSLTRGDTGELFF. V usage is TRBV11-2 and J usage is TRBJ2-2; D may correspond to TRBD1 or TRBD2 (5 bases each). Deletions cut 2 bases from V and 3 bases from J, with 10 bases between. This CDR3 comprises 15 residues. CDR1 is SGHAT, CDR2 FQNNGV, per germline.

As for this clone: At one of its ends the junction is not consistent with the germline gene, which may arise from a read error. J is TRBJ2-1 and V is TRBV20-1; D not certain. The CDR3 consists of 11 residues. The germline V gene encodes CDR1 DFQATT and CDR2 SNEGSKA (reference sequence). DNA for the CDR3: TGCAGTGCTAGAGATCCCCCATGGGCCCTCTTC. This encodes CSARDPPWALF.

The rearrangement links TRBV5-6 to TRBJ2-5; tentatively, D is TRBD2 (6 bases). The V gene's germline CDR1 is SGHDT and CDR2 YYEEEE. The CDR3 consists of 15 residues. V lost 0 bases to trimming and J lost 5 bases, with 14 bases between them. The CDR3 DNA reads as TGTGCCAGCAGCTTGGTCCCGGGGGACGGGGAGACCCAGTACTTC. It yields the protein CASSLVPGDGETQYF.

The rearrangement links TRBV7-9 to TRBJ2-7, with a tentative D call TRBD2 (5 bases). The CDR3 has 16 residues. Deletions cut 4 bases from V and 4 bases from J, with 20 bases between. The V gene's germline CDR1 is SEHNR and CDR2 FQNEAQ (reference sequence). CDR3 sequence: CASSSSAASLSYEQYF. CDR3 coding DNA: TGTGCCAGCAGCTCATCGGCGGCTAGCCTTTCTTACGAGCAGTACTTC.

This chain links TRBV28 with TRBJ2-3, with 9 bases fitting TRBD1. Trimming at V came to 8 bases and at J to 1 base, leaving 7 bases not matched to a gene. Per germline, CDR1 MDHEN and CDR2 SYDVKM. The CDR3 has 15 residues. CDR3 region: CASLTGGAGTDTQYF. CDR3 coding DNA: TGTGCCAGCCTCACAGGGGGCGCGGGCACAGATACGCAGTATTTT.

The chain has TRBV12-5 and TRBJ2-2; 8 positions agree with TRBD1. In germline, CDR1 is LGHNT, CDR2 FRNRAP. CDR3 length: 14 amino acids. Trimming cost V 3 bases and J 4 bases; bases outside gene matches: 1. The CDR3 reads CASGLQGGTGELFF. The DNA of the CDR3 is TGTGCTAGTGGTTTACAGGGGGGCACCGGGGAGCTGTTTTTT.

V gene TRBV30 combines with J gene TRBJ2-2; D call uncertain. The V end was cut by 4 bases, the J end by 1 base, with 10 bases between. Germline CDR1 reads GTSNPN; CDR2 reads SVGIG (reference sequence). The CDR3 extends over 14 amino acids. CDR3 in amino acids: CAWIRHVNTGELFF. Here the CDR3 DNA reads TGTGCCTGGATACGACACGTGAACACCGGGGAGCTGTTTTTT.

Worth noting for this clone: One end of the junction is discordant with germline, which a read error may explain. The chain joins TRBV7-2 to TRBJ2-4, with D tentatively TRBD2 (5 bases). The germline CDR1 and CDR2 sequences are SGHTA and FQGNSA. The CDR3 has 15 residues. In DNA form, the CDR3 reads TGTGCCAGCAGCTTAATGGGAGCAGCCGAAAACATTCAGTACTTC. As protein: CASSLMGAAENIQYF.

The chain combines TRBV10-3 with TRBJ1-3, with no clear D. The germline V gene encodes CDR1 ENHRY and CDR2 SYGVKD. The CDR3 runs 12 residues. V shed 3 bases and J shed 5 bases, with 5 bases lying between them. The CDR3 spells CAISDLRNTIYF. The CDR3 region has the DNA TGTGCCATCAGTGATCTTAGAAACACCATATATTTT.

The chain combines TRBV28 with TRBJ1-5; no firm D call. Germline CDR1 is MDHEN and CDR2 is SYDVKM. Trimming removed 5 bases at V and 7 bases at J, with 12 bases between. The length of the CDR3 is 13 residues. The CDR3 loop is CASSPLGRQPQHF. CDR3 nucleotide sequence: TGTGCCAGCAGTCCTCTTGGACGCCAGCCCCAGCATTTT.

The chain uses TRBV29-1 and TRBJ2-2; D perhaps matches TRBD1 (6 bases). Trimming removed 7 bases at V and 5 bases at J, with 17 bases between. The CDR3 has 14 residues. The germline gives CDR1 SQVTM, CDR2 ANQGSEA. The CDR3 spells CSANLQGVTGELFF. The DNA for the CDR3 is TGCAGCGCCAATTTACAGGGTGTGACCGGGGAGCTGTTTTTT.

This clone was counted a single time. Here the CDR3 DNA reads TGTGCCAGCAGCCCAGGGGGTGCGCGGACCCGCTCCTACAATGAGCAGTTCTTC. It encodes CASSPGGARTRSYNEQFF. The chain links TRBV14 to TRBJ2-1, with 7 bases matching TRBD1. After removal of 4 bases from V and 0 bases from J, the junction contained 12 bases not matched to a gene. The CDR3 has 18 amino acids. CDR1 and CDR2 (germline): SGHDN, FVKESK.

The chain links TRBV5-1 to TRBJ1-1, with D uncertain. Trimming pared 1 base from V and 3 bases from J, leaving 10 bases between. This CDR3 has 14 residues. Germline V gene lookup returns CDR1 SGHRS and CDR2 YFSETQ. The CDR3 DNA sequence: TGCGCCAGCAGCTTGAGGATCGGGGACACTGAAGCTTTCTTT. It translates to CASSLRIGDTEAFF.

V usage is TRBV14 and J usage is TRBJ2-2, with 7 nucleotides matching TRBD1. This CDR3 has 16 residues. V lost 2 bases and J lost 2; bases outside the gene matches: 5. Looked up from germline, CDR1 is SGHDN and CDR2 is FVKESK. The CDR3: CASSQPGQINTGELFF. CDR3 nucleotide sequence: TGTGCCAGCAGCCAACCGGGACAGATAAACACCGGGGAGCTGTTTTTT.

The chain links TRBV28 to TRBJ2-2; weak D call: TRBD1 (6 bases). Germline CDR1 reads MDHEN; CDR2 reads SYDVKM. V was pared by 0 bases and J by 6 bases, with 8 bases between. The CDR3 extends over 14 amino acids. Written as DNA, the CDR3 is TGTGCCAGCAGTTTATGGGGGGCCGCCGGGGAGCTGTTTTTT. The encoded protein is CASSLWGAAGELFF.

V gene TRBV19 combines with J gene TRBJ2-2, with 8 bases matching TRBD2. The junction had 6 bases not matched to a gene; V was cut back by 5 bases and J by 4 bases. Germline V gene lookup returns CDR1 LNHDA and CDR2 SQIVND (reference sequence). The CDR3 length is 15 residues. This CDR3 is CASSRAGVLTGELFF. The CDR3 nucleotides are TGTGCCAGTAGTCGAGCGGGAGTCCTCACCGGGGAGCTGTTTTTT. The variable domain in full, completed from reference TRBV19 and TRBJ2-2, reads DGGITQSPKYLFRKEGQNVTLSCEQNLNHDAMYWYRQDPGQGLRLIYYSQIVNDFQKGDIAEGYSVSREKKESFPLTVTSAQKNPTAFYLCASSRAGVLTGELFFGEGSRLTVL.